These 4 T cell receptor beta chains originate from one sample sequenced in a study of STAT3 mutations in large granular lymphocyte leukemia. Sequenced by immunoSEQ multiplex PCR; TCRdb stores in-frame clones only, minus some. Of 35,000 to 40,000 clones listed, roughly 88% are singletons. For these receptors, no antigen is known. Regarding the study as a whole: Every T-cell large granular lymphocyte leukemia patient had at least one immunodominant TCR beta clonotype.

Sequencing was done on a sample of PBMCs. These receptors originate from a human donor with T large granular lymphocyte leukemia. Some clones in this sample may be carry-over from other donors' samples.

Only a few counts were recorded for this clone. The chain recombines TRBV29-1 with TRBJ1-2; the D is unclear. Trimming took 7 bases from V and 0 from J, leaving 12 bases between them. Per the germline V gene, CDR1 is SQVTM and CDR2 is ANQGSEA. The CDR3 length is 13 residues. CDR3 DNA: TGCAGCGGACGCCTAGGTACTAACTATGGCTACACCTTC. Its translation: CSGRLGTNYGYTF.

V and J are TRBV6-4 and TRBJ2-3, with 7 bases identical to TRBD2. This CDR3 has 15 amino acids. With 4 bases clipped from V and 0 bases from J, the junction kept 4 bases outside the gene matches. CDR1 and CDR2 (germline): MRHNA, SNTAGT. For the CDR3, the DNA is TGTGCCAGCAGTGCGCAGCGGGGAAGCACAGATACGCAGTATTTT. This sequence encodes CASSAQRGSTDTQYF.

The genes are TRBV7-9 and TRBJ2-1; D unresolved. The CDR3 runs 11 residues. V lost 5 bases, J lost 5 bases, and 4 bases lay in between. The germline CDR1 and CDR2 sequences are SEHNR and FQNEAQ (reference sequence). As DNA, the CDR3 is TGTGCCAGCAGCCCTCACAATGAGCAGTTCTTC. Translated: CASSPHNEQFF.

The genes are TRBV7-9 and TRBJ2-5; 8 bases map to TRBD2. The CDR3 has 14 amino acids. Germline V gives CDR1 SEHNR, CDR2 FQNEAQ (reference sequence). With 5 bases clipped from V and 3 bases from J, the junction kept 5 bases outside the gene matches. The CDR3 region is CASSAGGTEETQYF. For the CDR3, the DNA is TGTGCCAGCAGCGCGGGGGGAACCGAAGAGACCCAGTACTTC. Combining the CDR3 with reference TRBV7-9 and TRBJ2-5 gives the whole variable domain DTGVSQNPRHKITKRGQNVTFRCDPISEHNRLYWYRQTLGQGPEFLTYFQNEAQLEKSRLLSDRFSAERPKGSFSTLEIQRTEQGDSAMYLCASSAGGTEETQYFGPGTRLLVL.